Listed below are T cell receptor beta chains from one sample, sequenced in a study of cytomegalovirus exposure and HLA in healthy donors. The table came from immunoSEQ multiplex PCR; TCRdb's copy has only in-frame clones and leaves some out. The table lists about 140,000 clones, 70% to 85% of them singletons, with more than 1.5% in the top ten. Sequencing was carried out using PBMCs. The origin of the receptors is a woman in her thirties or forties in good health and CMV-seronegative. Both conserved end residues are part of each CDR3. A D gene is named only where the DNA matches it firmly. Clone size is given for some rows only: seen once, a few or many times, or a class if the clone is expanded.

>TRBD2|.|TRBJ2-5|TRBV5-4
TGTGCCAGCAGCTTTCCCCAAGGACTAGCGGGACAAGAGACCCAGTACTTC
CASSFPQGLAGQETQYF
>.|.|TRBJ2-6|TRBV4-3
TGCGCCAGCAGCCCCCCTACGGGTGGGGCCAACGTCCTGACTTTC
CASSPPTGGANVLTF
>.|.|TRBJ2-3|TRBV27
TGTGCCAGCAGTCTGACTAGGAGCACAGATACGCAGTATTTT
CASSLTRSTDTQYF
>.|.|TRBJ1-5|TRBV28
TGTGCCAGCAGTTTCATCCCAGGGTCTCAGCCCCAGCATTTT
CASSFIPGSQPQHF
>TRBD1|once|TRBJ1-1|TRBV7-2
TGTGCCAGCAGCAACAGGGGGAACACTGAAGCTTTCTTT
CASSNRGNTEAFF
>.|few|TRBJ2-6|TRBV6-5
TGTGCCAGCAGTTACTCGCCCGGGTCTGGGGCCAACGTCCTGACTTTC
CASSYSPGSGANVLTF
>TRBD2|once|TRBJ2-1|TRBV19
TGTGCCAGTAGCATGGGACTAGCGGGAGTTGGTGAGCAGTTCTTC
CASSMGLAGVGEQFF
>.|.|TRBJ2-1|TRBV21-1
TGTGCCAGCACCCTAGCCTATGAGCAGTTCTTC
CASTLAYEQFF
>TRBD1|.|TRBJ2-1|TRBV9
TGTGCCAGCAGCGATGGGACAGGGACTTACAATGAGCAGTTCTTC
CASSDGTGTYNEQFF
>TRBD1|few|TRBJ2-4|TRBV4-3
TGCGCCAGCAGCCAAGATCCCCCGGGACAGGGTTTTATCCTAGCCAAAAACATTCAGTACTTC
CASSQDPPGQGFILAKNIQYF